The 13 T cell receptor beta chains listed next were all sequenced from one sample in a study of blood T cell repertoires in COVID-19. Sequencing used immunoSEQ multiplex PCR; TCRdb keeps in-frame clones, though not all of them. This sample yields 180,000 or so clones, of which over 80% are seen a single time; around 6.7% belongs to the top ten. The sequencing sample was made of peripheral blood. The receptors were gathered from a middle-aged woman with COVID-19, enrolled during active disease.

The chain combines TRBV5-8 with TRBJ1-2; D remains unclear. Trimming cost V 6 bases and J 1 base, with 7 bases left between them. This CDR3 region has 12 residues. Germline CDR1 SGHTS, CDR2 YDEGEE. The CDR3 region has the DNA TGTGCCAGCACCCTAATTAACTATGGCTACACCTTC. Its protein is CASTLINYGYTF.

CDR3: CASSAERYDSPLHF. The DNA for the CDR3 is TGTGCCAGCAGCGCCGAGAGATATGATTCACCCCTCCACTTT. V is TRBV5-4 and J is TRBJ1-6; no clear D. The germline CDR1 and CDR2 sequences are SGHNT and YYREEE (reference sequence). This CDR3 spans 14 amino acids. V was trimmed by 4 bases and J by 8 bases, leaving 13 bases between them.

The chain uses TRBV2 and TRBJ1-6, with a tentative D call TRBD1 (5 bases). Deletions cut 6 bases from V and 0 bases from J, with 9 bases between. Germline V gene lookup returns CDR1 SNHLY and CDR2 FYNNEI. CDR3 size: 15 residues. For the CDR3, the DNA is TGTGCCAGCAGCGGTGACAGCTCCTATAATTCACCCCTCCACTTT. It translates to CASSGDSSYNSPLHF.

This clone is judged medium-sized. The chain recombines TRBV14 with TRBJ2-7, with D possibly matching TRBD2 (5 bases). V was shortened by 3 bases and J by 2 bases, with 14 bases between the two germline ends. The germline gives CDR1 SGHDN, CDR2 FVKESK. The CDR3 totals 15 residues. CDR3 amino acids: CASSQGSGFAYEQYF. The CDR3 nucleotides are TGTGCCAGCAGCCAGGGCTCGGGGTTCGCCTACGAGCAGTACTTC. Full variable domain (missing parts from reference TRBV14 and TRBJ2-7): EAGVTQFPSHSVIEKGQTVTLRCDPISGHDNLYWYRRVMGKEIKFLLHFVKESKQDESGMPNNRFLAERTGGTYSTLKVQPAELEDSGVYFCASSQGSGFAYEQYFGPGTRLTVT.

The CDR3 sequence: CASSLGLATGELFF. In DNA form, the CDR3 reads TGCGCCAGCAGCTTGGGACTAGCCACCGGGGAGCTGTTTTTT. The V and J genes are TRBV5-1 and TRBJ2-2; the match to TRBD2 covers 7 bases. This CDR3 is built from 14 residues. V trimming: 0 bases; J trimming: 4 bases; junction bases outside the gene matches: 0. Germline V gene data show CDR1 as SGHRS and CDR2 as YFSETQ.

This chain connects TRBV19 to TRBJ1-3; D remains ambiguous. With 4 bases removed from V and 5 bases from J, the gap between germline ends came to 18 bases. This CDR3 comprises 16 residues. Looked up from germline, CDR1 is LNHDA and CDR2 is SQIVND (reference sequence). CDR3 in amino acids: CASSTAGAQSRNTIYF. The CDR3, as DNA: TGTGCCAGTAGTACTGCAGGCGCGCAAAGTCGAAACACCATATATTTT.

A single count supports this clone. The CDR3 DNA follows: TGCGCCAGCAGTTCGGAGGGACTAGCGGGGCAAGAGACCCAGTACTTC. Translated: CASSSEGLAGQETQYF. V gene TRBV4-1 combines with J gene TRBJ2-5; 13 nucleotides agree with TRBD2. V lost 6 bases and J lost 2; bases outside the gene matches: 6. The CDR3 runs 16 residues. Germline V gene data show CDR1 as MGHRA and CDR2 as YSYEKL.

The genes are TRBV6-2 or TRBV6-3 and TRBJ2-5; D is undetermined. Trimming left V 1 base short and J 7 bases short, with 10 bases between. The CDR3 contains 13 residues. Germline loops: CDR1 MNHEY, CDR2 SVGEGT. The DNA for the CDR3 is TGTGCCAGCAGTTACTACAGAGATGGGACCCAGTACTTC. It encodes CASSYYRDGTQYF.

The chain combines TRBV9 with TRBJ1-5, with D perhaps TRBD1 (5 bases). Deletions cut 1 base from V and 6 bases from J, with 11 bases between. Germline V gene lookup returns CDR1 SGDLS and CDR2 YYNGEE. CDR3 length: 14 amino acids. This chain's CDR3 is CASSVYGAGQPQHF. As DNA, the CDR3 is TGTGCCAGCAGCGTATATGGGGCAGGTCAGCCCCAGCATTTT.

The chain joins TRBV27 to TRBJ1-3; D may be TRBD1 (5 bases). Per germline, CDR1 MNHEY and CDR2 SMNVEV (reference sequence). Deletions cut 0 bases from V and 4 bases from J, with 16 bases between. There are 17 residues in the CDR3. The CDR3 sequence: CASSLSRFRGNGNTIYF. DNA of the CDR3: TGTGCCAGCAGTTTATCACGCTTCCGGGGGAACGGAAACACCATATATTTT.

The chain has TRBV6-1 and TRBJ1-2; D gene unclear. Germline CDR1 reads MNHNS; CDR2 reads SASEGT. CDR3 length: 14 residues. The V end was cut by 0 bases, the J end by 8 bases, with 13 bases between. Written as DNA, the CDR3 is TGTGCCAGCAGTGAAGCCAGAGGGAGGAAGGGCTACACCTTC. This translates into CASSEARGRKGYTF.

This clone was detected once. J is TRBJ2-3 and V is TRBV27; TRBD1 is a possible D gene (6 bases). Germline loops: CDR1 MNHEY, CDR2 SMNVEV (reference sequence). The CDR3 contains 14 residues. V gave up 6 bases and J gave up 0 bases, with 10 bases separating them. The CDR3 sequence: CASRVDRSTDTQYF. The CDR3, as DNA: TGTGCCAGCAGGGTGGACAGAAGCACAGATACGCAGTATTTT.

This rearrangement joins TRBV5-1 to TRBJ1-5, with TRBD1 matching 7 bases. The CDR3 length is 12 residues. Germline V gene data show CDR1 as SGHRS and CDR2 as YFSETQ. The trim removed 0 bases at V and 10 bases at J, leaving 1 base unmatched. Here the CDR3 DNA reads TGCGCCAGCAGCTTGGGGGACAGCCCCCAGCATTTT. Its protein is CASSLGDSPQHF.